This T cell receptor (beta chain) was obtained from a study of response to subunit inactivated influenza vaccine. Points from the study as a whole: It was suggested by the authors that few new T cells are recruited by each seasonal influenza vaccination.

TCRdb analysed the RT-PCR reads with MiXCR anew, one entry per CDR3 protein. The data show approximately 730,000 distinct CDR3 sequences, approximately 15% seen once. Trimming took off 5 bases at V and 4 bases at J, with 19 bases between the two ends. The germline V gene encodes CDR1 SEHNR and CDR2 FQNEAQ (reference sequence). This CDR3 has 16 residues. Points on this clonotype: As yet, its antigen is unknown.

This chain joins TRBV7-9 and TRBJ2-3; D unclear. The sequencing here drew on PBMCs from blood, taken 14 to 15 days before vaccination. The receptor's source is a man over 45 who received an inactivated influenza vaccine. CDR3 sequence reads: CASSPFLGIAADTQYF. The CDR3 DNA follows: TGTGCCAGCAGCCCCTTTTTGGGCATCGCGGCAGATACGCAGTATTTT.